This T cell receptor (beta chain) was sequenced for a study of T-cell memory formation after mild COVID-19. As regards this clonotype: The antigen is not known.

Study findings and constraints: While clones contracting from day 15 to 85 were balanced between CD4 and CD8, later expanders leaned CD4+.

Employing constant-segment primers, 5'RACE generated TCR alpha and TCR beta cDNA libraries bearing sample barcodes and UMIs. From the 5' RACE reads, TCRdb called clonotypes with MiXCR, one entry per CDR3 protein. Of about 260,000 distinct CDR3 sequences in the sample, 15% to 20% were seen once. Germline CDR1 LNHNV, CDR2 YYDKDF (reference sequence). The CDR3 covers 15 residues. With V trimmed by 2 bases and J by 9 bases, 5 bases remained unmatched. The sequence was obtained from a man aged 18 to 30 who had mild COVID-19 (a few samples of this study predate the infection). Cell type and time point are not known. The genes are TRBV15 and TRBJ2-1; 12 positions match TRBD1. Input material: PBMCs or a T cell subset sorted from them (not recorded which). CDR3 in DNA: TGTGCCACCAGCAGATCCGGGACAGGGGGCAGTGAGCAGTTCTTC. Protein product: CATSRSGTGGSEQFF. The complete variable domain, with remaining parts taken from reference TRBV15 and TRBJ2-1, reads DAMVIQNPRYQVTQFGKPVTLSCSQTLNHNVMYWYQQKSSQAPKLLFHYYDKDFNNEADTPDNFQSRRPNTSFCFLDIRSPGLGDTAMYLCATSRSGTGGSEQFFGPGTRLTVL.